This T cell receptor (beta chain) is from a study of T cell changes during pregnancy in multiple sclerosis. Germline V gene lookup returns CDR1 LNHDA and CDR2 SQIVND (reference sequence). V was pared by 5 bases and J by 6 bases, with 14 bases between. The CDR3 is made up of 13 amino acids. The assay was immunoSEQ multiplex PCR, and TCRdb's table has in-frame clones only and misses some. The sample carries some 120,000 clones, roughly nine tenths recorded once. The V and J genes are TRBV19 and TRBJ2-7; tentatively, D is TRBD1 (6 bases). This specimen consisted of peripheral blood, obtained in the third trimester of pregnancy. This clonotype was obtained from a female donor with multiple sclerosis, enrolled in a pregnancy study. In nucleotides, the CDR3 is TGTGCCAGTAGTGGAACCAGGGGATTCGAGCAGTACTTC. This gives the protein CASSGTRGFEQYF.